The text below deals with one TCR beta chain. Which antigen it targets is not known. Base qualities are not provided; no much larger clone lies one nucleotide away. Libraries were prepared through 5' RACE. A second PCR of about 7 to 12 cycles was run with a J-beta primer mix and a sample-barcoded 5' primer. A template-switch 5' adaptor carrying 12 random nucleotides introduced a unique molecular identifier onto each TCR beta cDNA molecule. Each sample yielded at least 2.5 million CDR3-containing paired-end reads. All of the RNA was converted into first-strand cDNA using the Mint cDNA synthesis kit, with a TRBC-specific oligonucleotide serving as the primer. Following uracil-DNA glycosylase treatment, a first 18-cycle PCR with universal primers M1SS and BC2_uni_R was performed on all cDNA. The original pipeline was this. Normalization of each sample was performed by random selection of 1 million high-quality reads, each carrying a distinct molecular identifier. Instead of being binned into consensus sequences, reads that shared molecular identifiers were thrown out. CDR3 identification, clonotype clustering and error correction used MiTCR with a Q25 quality threshold and the strictest error-elimination algorithm. A nonparametric unseen species model using Euler transformation provided a lower-bound estimate of total TCR beta diversity. TCRdb reprocessed the public reads (quality trimming at Q25 with fastp, clone calling with MiXCR) and kept in-frame beta chains. Rows are combined by CDR3 protein, so each entry shows the most common genes and DNA. The V and J calls follow TCRdb's processing rather than the paper's. The sample data list around 1,800,000 distinct CDR3 sequences, and roughly two fifths of these were observed just once. The ten largest make up around 23% of the sample.

The roughly 42 donors, aged about 6 to 100 years, were systemically healthy Caucasian individuals from Russia. Each donor gave about 9.8 milliliters of peripheral blood, drawn into EDTA-treated Vacutainer tubes. Ficoll-Paque density-gradient centrifugation was used to isolate PBMCs, with at least 7 million per sample. Trizol reagent was used to extract total RNA from the PBMCs, yielding at least 5.5 micrograms per sample. For every donor, an aliquot of PBMCs went through flow cytometry to measure the percentages of naive CD45RAhigh/CD27high T cells. This record belongs to a study of blood T cells in healthy people across ages (dated by TCRdb to about 2015). Regarding the complete study: In model experiments, template switching captured roughly one uniquely barcoded TCR beta cDNA molecule for every two T cells. The study measured age-related changes in TCR beta repertoire diversity using deep sequencing normalized with unique cDNA molecular identifiers. The donors were divided into four age groups: young (average around 17 years), middle-aged (under 40), aged (approximately 59) and long-lived (roughly 86). To avoid experimental bias, donors of different ages were distributed randomly across sequencing lanes. Two additional independent replicas of 1 million unique cDNA reads from the same blood draw were analyzed for two donors (one aged 18 to 30 and one aged 80 or older).

Its CDR3 holds 17 amino acids, cysteine through phenylalanine. The only DNA kept is the CDR3, 51 bases in frame from the first base. CDR1 and CDR2 (MDHEN, SYDVKM) derive from the germline V gene. The germline V end is reduced by 6 bases and the J end by 0 bases; junction bases left unmatched: 5. Broader findings and caveats from the paper: Estimates of total diversity from one million sequenced T cells were regarded as lower bounds and underestimates. As age increased, observed TCR beta diversity per million T cells dropped in a roughly linear way, and a significant reduction was already evident by age roughly 40. Because donor CMV infection status was unknown, age-related changes in expanded clonotypes were potentially confounded. Bulk unsorted PBMC profiling prevented conclusive comparison of naive and antigen-experienced compartments. Observed TCR beta diversity correlated strongly with the percentage of naive T cells measured by flow cytometry. The long-lived group showed more naive CD4+ T cells, fewer expanded clones and increased TCR diversity than the aged group, suggesting age selection.

This TCR derives from a human donor in good health. The chain employs TRBV28 and TRBJ2-4; TRBD2 aligns with 13 central bases. Sequencing used blood. The DNA sequence reads TGTGCCAGCAGCCGGACTAGCGGGGGACTAGCCAAAAACATTCAGTACTTC. Protein translation: CASSRTSGGLAKNIQYF.